The clone carrying this T cell receptor beta chain showed up just once. Its specificity is unknown. One end of the junction fails to match germline, which may point to a read error. The record originates from a study of Ad26.COV2.S vaccination and SARS-CoV-2 variants. The study's findings and limits: Measurement of non-spike TCR breadth gave similar results in vaccine and placebo recipients.

The length of the CDR3 is 15 residues. Per the germline V gene, CDR1 is MNHEY and CDR2 is SMNVEV (reference sequence). Clones were read by immunoSEQ multiplex PCR, and TCRdb kept only the in-frame ones, dropping some. Of 200,000 to 300,000 clones listed, approximately 87% were seen once; the top ten hold approximately 11%. The treatment was: approximately 18 received Ad26.COV2.S at low or high dose, single or two shots; several received placebo; per-sample allocation not given. The investigators took samples on day 63 after the first vaccine or placebo injection. The sample consisted of peripheral blood, taken in a trial of Ad26.COV2.S vaccine versus placebo. The chain employs TRBV27 and TRBJ1-2; 9 positions match TRBD1. This TCR was recovered from a person between 18 and 60 years old who received the Ad26.COV2.S COVID-19 vaccine or a placebo. CDR3 protein: CASSLGRTGEVPPNF. CDR3 coding DNA: TGTGCCAGCAGTTTGGGGAGGACAGGGGAAGTACCCCCCAACTTC.